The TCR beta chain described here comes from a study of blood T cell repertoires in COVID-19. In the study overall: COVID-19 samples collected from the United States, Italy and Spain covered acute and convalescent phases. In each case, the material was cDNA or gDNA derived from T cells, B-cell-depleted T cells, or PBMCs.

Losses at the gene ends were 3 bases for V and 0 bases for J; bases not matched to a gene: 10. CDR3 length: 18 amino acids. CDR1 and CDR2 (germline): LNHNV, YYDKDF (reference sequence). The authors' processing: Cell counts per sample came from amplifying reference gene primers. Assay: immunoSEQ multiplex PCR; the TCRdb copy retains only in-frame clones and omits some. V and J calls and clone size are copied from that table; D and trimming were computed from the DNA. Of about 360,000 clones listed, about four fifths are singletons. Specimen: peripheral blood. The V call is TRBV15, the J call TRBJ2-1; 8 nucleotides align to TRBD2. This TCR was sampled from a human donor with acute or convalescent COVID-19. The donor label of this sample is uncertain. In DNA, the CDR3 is TGTGCCACCAGCAGTACTAGCGGACTCGACAGCTCCTACAATGAGCAGTTCTTC. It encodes CATSSTSGLDSSYNEQFF.